Here is one T cell receptor (beta chain) with its context. This specimen comes from a study of cytomegalovirus exposure and HLA in healthy donors. This CDR3 comprises 14 residues. V was pared by 1 base and J by 0 bases, with 7 bases between. CDR1 is SQVTM and CDR2 is ANQGSEA in the germline V gene. 13 Jbeta primers and 60 Vbeta primers were used for the PCR. The table came from immunoSEQ multiplex PCR; TCRdb's copy has only in-frame clones and leaves some out. Of 100,000 to 130,000 clones listed, approximately 76% are singletons. The sequence derives from a man younger than 35 in good health and CMV-seronegative. The gene calls are TRBV29-1 and TRBJ1-3, with D perhaps TRBD1 (5 bases). Specimen: PBMCs. The CDR3 DNA reads TGCAGCGTTGAAGGGGGCAGCTCTGGAAACACCATATATTTT. It encodes CSVEGGSSGNTIYF.